Listed here are 5 T cell receptor gamma chains from one sample, sequenced in a study of human gamma delta and Vdelta1 T cells. For these receptors, no antigen is known. TCRdb reanalyzed the PCR reads using CATT. The table has over 4,000 gamma-chain clones, about 30% seen once. Source material: Vdelta1 gamma-delta T cells from blood grown in culture (DOT cells). These receptors were collected from a human donor in good health.

V is TRGV9 and J is TRGJ1 or TRGJ2. V dropped 0 bases and J dropped 7; count of bases not matched to a gene: 18. The CDR3 extends over 17 amino acids. Germline V gene data show CDR1 as GITISATS and CDR2 as ISYDGTV (reference sequence). CDR3 sequence (DNA): TGTGCCTTGTGGGAGGTGCACTATTTCGGCTTTGGATATAAGAAACTCTTT. This sequence encodes CALWEVHYFGFGYKKLF.

This clone is medium-sized. The V gene is TRGV2, the J gene TRGJ1 or TRGJ2. V lost 0 bases and J lost 5; bases outside the gene matches: 4. The CDR3 loop spans 13 amino acids. The germline CDR1 and CDR2 sequences are EGSNGY and YDSYNSKV. This CDR3 reads CATWDGQNYKKLF. CDR3 bases: TGTGCCACCTGGGACGGGCAGAATTATAAGAAACTCTTT.

This chain uses TRGV9 with TRGJ1 or TRGJ2. This CDR3 comprises 15 residues. Trimming removed 1 base from V and 0 bases from J; junction bases left unmatched: 6. The V gene's germline CDR1 is GITISATS and CDR2 ISYDGTV (reference sequence). The CDR3 loop reads CALWEVSLNYYKKLF. The DNA for the CDR3 is TGTGCCTTGTGGGAGGTCTCTTTGAATTATTATAAGAAACTCTTT.

This chain links TRGV2 with TRGJ1 or TRGJ2. J lost 7 bases, V lost 0 bases, and 12 bases had no gene match. CDR1 and CDR2 (germline): EGSNGY, YDSYNSKV. The CDR3 has 15 amino acids. CDR3: CATWDGPPFGYKKLF. The CDR3 bases are TGTGCCACCTGGGACGGGCCCCCATTTGGATATAAGAAACTCTTT.

The chain employs TRGV2 and TRGJ1 or TRGJ2. This CDR3 contains 12 residues. Losses at the gene ends were 3 bases for V and 11 bases for J; bases not matched to a gene: 10. CDR1 and CDR2 (germline): EGSNGY, YDSYNSKV. CDR3 DNA: TGTGCCACCTGGGACACCCCCCCGGAGAAACTCTTT. Translated, it gives CATWDTPPEKLF.